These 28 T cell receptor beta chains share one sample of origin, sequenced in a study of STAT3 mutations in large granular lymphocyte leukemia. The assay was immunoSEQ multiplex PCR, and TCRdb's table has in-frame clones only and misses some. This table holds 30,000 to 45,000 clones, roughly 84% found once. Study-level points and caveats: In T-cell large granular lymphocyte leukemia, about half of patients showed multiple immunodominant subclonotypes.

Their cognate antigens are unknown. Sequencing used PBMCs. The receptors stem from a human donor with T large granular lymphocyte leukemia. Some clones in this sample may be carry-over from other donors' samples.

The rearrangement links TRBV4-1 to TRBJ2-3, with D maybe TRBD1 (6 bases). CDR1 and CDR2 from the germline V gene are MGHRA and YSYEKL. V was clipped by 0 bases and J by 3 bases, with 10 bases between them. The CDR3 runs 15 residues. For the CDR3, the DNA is TGCGCCAGCAGCCAAGAGGGCAGGGGAACAGATACGCAGTATTTT. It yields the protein CASSQEGRGTDTQYF.

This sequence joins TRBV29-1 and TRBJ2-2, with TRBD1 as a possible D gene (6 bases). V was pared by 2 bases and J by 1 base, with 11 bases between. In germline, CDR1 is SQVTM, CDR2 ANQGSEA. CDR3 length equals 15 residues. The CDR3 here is CSVEISDRNTGELFF. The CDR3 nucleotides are TGCAGCGTTGAAATATCGGACAGGAACACCGGGGAGCTGTTTTTT.

The CDR3 spells CASSLYQGSNQPQHF. The CDR3 DNA follows: TGTGCCAGCAGTTTATACCAGGGGAGCAATCAGCCCCAGCATTTT. The rearrangement links TRBV28 to TRBJ1-5; possibly TRBD1 for D (6 bases). This CDR3 spans 15 amino acids. Trimming left V 1 base short and J 1 base short, with 8 bases between. CDR1 is MDHEN, CDR2 SYDVKM, per germline.

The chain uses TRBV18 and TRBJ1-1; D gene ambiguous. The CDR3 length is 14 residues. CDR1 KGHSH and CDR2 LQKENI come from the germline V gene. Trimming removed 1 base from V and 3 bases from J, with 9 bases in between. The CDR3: CASSPQGGDTEAFF. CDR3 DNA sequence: TGTGCCAGCTCACCACAGGGAGGAGACACTGAAGCTTTCTTT.

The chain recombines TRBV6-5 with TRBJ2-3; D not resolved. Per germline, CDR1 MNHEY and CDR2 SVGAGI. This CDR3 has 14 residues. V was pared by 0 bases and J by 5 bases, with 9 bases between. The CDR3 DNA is TGTGCCAGCAGTTACTCAGCCGTTATAGATACGCAGTATTTT. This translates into CASSYSAVIDTQYF.

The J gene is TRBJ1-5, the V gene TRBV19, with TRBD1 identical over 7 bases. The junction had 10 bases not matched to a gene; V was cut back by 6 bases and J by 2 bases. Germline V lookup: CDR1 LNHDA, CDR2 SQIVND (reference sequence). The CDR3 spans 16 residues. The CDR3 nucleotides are TGTGCCAGTAGGGACTCGAAGGGGGCCGGCAATCAGCCCCAGCATTTT. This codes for CASRDSKGAGNQPQHF. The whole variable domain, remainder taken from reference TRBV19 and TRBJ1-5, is DGGITQSPKYLFRKEGQNVTLSCEQNLNHDAMYWYRQDPGQGLRLIYYSQIVNDFQKGDIAEGYSVSREKKESFPLTVTSAQKNPTAFYLCASRDSKGAGNQPQHFGDGTRLSIL.

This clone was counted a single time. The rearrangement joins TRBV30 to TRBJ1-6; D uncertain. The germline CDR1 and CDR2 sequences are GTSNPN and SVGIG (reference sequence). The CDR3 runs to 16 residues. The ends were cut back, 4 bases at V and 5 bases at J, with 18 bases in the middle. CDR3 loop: CAWTIGGLGNNSPLHF. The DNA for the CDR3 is TGTGCCTGGACCATTGGAGGATTGGGGAATAATTCACCCCTCCACTTT.

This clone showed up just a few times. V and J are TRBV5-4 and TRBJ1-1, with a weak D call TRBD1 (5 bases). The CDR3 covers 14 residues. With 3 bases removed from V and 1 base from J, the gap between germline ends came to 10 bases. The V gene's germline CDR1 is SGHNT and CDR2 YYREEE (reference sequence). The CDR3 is CASSSGTGNTEAFF. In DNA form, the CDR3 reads TGTGCCAGCAGCTCCGGGACGGGGAACACTGAAGCTTTCTTT.

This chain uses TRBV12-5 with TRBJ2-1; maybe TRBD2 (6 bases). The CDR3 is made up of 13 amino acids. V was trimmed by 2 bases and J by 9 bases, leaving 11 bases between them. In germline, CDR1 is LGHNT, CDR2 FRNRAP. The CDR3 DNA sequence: TGTGCTAGTGGTTTGATAACTAGCTCTGAGCAGTTCTTC. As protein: CASGLITSSEQFF.

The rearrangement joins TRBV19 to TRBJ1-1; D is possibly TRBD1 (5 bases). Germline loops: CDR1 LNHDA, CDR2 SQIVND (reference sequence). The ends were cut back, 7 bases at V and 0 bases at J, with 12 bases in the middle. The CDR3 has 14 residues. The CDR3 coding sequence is TGTGCCAGTACATCGGGACGGGTGAACACTGAAGCTTTCTTT. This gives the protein CASTSGRVNTEAFF.

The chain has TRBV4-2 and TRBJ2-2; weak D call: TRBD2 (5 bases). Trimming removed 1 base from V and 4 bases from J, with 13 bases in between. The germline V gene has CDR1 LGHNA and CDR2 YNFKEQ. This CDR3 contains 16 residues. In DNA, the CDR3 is TGTGCCAGCAGCCAAGGCGGCCTAGCTAGCACCGGGGAGCTGTTTTTT. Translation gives CASSQGGLASTGELFF.

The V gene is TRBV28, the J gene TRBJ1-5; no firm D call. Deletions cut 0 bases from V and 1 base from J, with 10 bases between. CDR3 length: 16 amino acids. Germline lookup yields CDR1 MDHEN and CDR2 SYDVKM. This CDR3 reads CASSLWGSGSNQPQHF. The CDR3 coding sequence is TGTGCCAGCAGTTTATGGGGTAGTGGCAGCAATCAGCCCCAGCATTTT.

The CDR3 DNA is TGTGCCAGCAGCTCGCTCCTAGGACTAGCGGCACAAGAGACCCAGTACTTC. Protein sequence: CASSSLLGLAAQETQYF. The chain couples TRBV27 to TRBJ2-5; 10 bases fit TRBD2. The CDR3 consists of 17 residues. Per germline, CDR1 MNHEY and CDR2 SMNVEV (reference sequence). The trim removed 6 bases at V and 2 bases at J, leaving 12 bases unmatched.

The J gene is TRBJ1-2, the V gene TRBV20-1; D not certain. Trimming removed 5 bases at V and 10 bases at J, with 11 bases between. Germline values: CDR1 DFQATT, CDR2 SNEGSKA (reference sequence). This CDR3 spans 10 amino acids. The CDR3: CSALTSTYTF. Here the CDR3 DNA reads TGCAGTGCTTTGACATCGACCTACACCTTC.

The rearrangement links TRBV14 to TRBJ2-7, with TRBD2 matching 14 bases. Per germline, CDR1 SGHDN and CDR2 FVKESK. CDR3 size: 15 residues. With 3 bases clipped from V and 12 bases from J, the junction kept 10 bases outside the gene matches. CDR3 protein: CASSQGLAGAHRWYF. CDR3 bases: TGTGCCAGCAGCCAGGGACTAGCGGGGGCGCATCGATGGTACTTC. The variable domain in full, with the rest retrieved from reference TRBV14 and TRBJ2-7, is EAGVTQFPSHSVIEKGQTVTLRCDPISGHDNLYWYRRVMGKEIKFLLHFVKESKQDESGMPNNRFLAERTGGTYSTLKVQPAELEDSGVYFCASSQGLAGAHRWYFGPGTRLTVT.

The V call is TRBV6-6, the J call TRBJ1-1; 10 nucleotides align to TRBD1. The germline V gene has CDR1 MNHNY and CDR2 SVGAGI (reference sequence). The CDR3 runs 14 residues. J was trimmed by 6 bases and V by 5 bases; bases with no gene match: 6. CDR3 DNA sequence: TGTGCCAGCAGTGAGGGGACAGGGGACCCTGAAGCTTTCTTT. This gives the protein CASSEGTGDPEAFF.

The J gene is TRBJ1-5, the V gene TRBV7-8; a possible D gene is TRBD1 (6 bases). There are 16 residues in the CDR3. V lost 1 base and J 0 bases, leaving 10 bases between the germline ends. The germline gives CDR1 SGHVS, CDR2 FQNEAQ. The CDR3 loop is CASSLERTVSNQPQHF. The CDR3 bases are TGTGCCAGCAGCTTAGAACGGACAGTTAGCAATCAGCCCCAGCATTTT.

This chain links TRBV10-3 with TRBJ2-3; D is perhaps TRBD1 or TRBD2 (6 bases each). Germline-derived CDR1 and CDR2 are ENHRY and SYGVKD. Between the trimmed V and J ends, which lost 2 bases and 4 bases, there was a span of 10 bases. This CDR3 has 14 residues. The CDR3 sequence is CAISEPGGADTQYF. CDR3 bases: TGTGCCATCAGTGAGCCCGGGGGCGCAGATACGCAGTATTTT.

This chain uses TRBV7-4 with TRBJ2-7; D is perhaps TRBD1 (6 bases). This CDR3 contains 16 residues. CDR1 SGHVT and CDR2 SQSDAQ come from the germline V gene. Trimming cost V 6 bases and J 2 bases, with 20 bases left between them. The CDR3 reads CASSSLTGLPPYEQYF. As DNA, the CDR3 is TGTGCCAGCAGTTCCCTGACAGGCTTACCCCCCTACGAGCAGTACTTC.

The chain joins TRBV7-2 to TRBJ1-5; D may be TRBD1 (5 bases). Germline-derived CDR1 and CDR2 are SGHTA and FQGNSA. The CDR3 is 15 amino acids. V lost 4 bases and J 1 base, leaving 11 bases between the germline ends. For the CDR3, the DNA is TGTGCCAGCAGCTCGTGGGGGGGGAGCAATCAGCCCCAGCATTTT. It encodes CASSSWGGSNQPQHF.

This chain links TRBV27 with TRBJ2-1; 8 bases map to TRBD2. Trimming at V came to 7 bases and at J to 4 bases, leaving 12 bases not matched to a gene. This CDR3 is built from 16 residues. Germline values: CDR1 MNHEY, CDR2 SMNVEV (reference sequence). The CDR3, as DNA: TGTGCCAGCAACCGAGGCCCACGGGGGGGGTACAATGAGCAGTTCTTC. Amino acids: CASNRGPRGGYNEQFF.

CDR3 sequence: CASGNGQGDTEAFF. The CDR3 coding sequence is TGTGCCAGCGGAAACGGACAGGGTGACACTGAAGCTTTCTTT. The chain has TRBV27 and TRBJ1-1; 8 positions agree with TRBD1. Germline CDR1 reads MNHEY; CDR2 reads SMNVEV (reference sequence). V gave up 8 bases and J gave up 3 bases; unmatched junction bases: 8. The CDR3 covers 14 residues.

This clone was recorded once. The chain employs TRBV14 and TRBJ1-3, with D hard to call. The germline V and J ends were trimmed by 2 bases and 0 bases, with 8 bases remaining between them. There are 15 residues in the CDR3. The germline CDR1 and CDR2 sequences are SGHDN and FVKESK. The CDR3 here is CASSQQWSSGNTIYF. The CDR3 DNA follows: TGTGCCAGCAGCCAACAGTGGAGCTCTGGAAACACCATATATTTT.

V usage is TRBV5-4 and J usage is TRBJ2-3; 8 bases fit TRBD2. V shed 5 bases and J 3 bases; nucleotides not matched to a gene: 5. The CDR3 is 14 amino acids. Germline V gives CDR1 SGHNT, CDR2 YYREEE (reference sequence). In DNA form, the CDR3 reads TGTGCCAGCAGTACTAGCGGCGGAACAGATACGCAGTATTTT. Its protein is CASSTSGGTDTQYF.

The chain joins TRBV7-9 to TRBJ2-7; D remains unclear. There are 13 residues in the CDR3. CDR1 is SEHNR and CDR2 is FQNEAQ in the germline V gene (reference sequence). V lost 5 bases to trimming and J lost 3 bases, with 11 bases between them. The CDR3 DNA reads TGTGCCAGCAGCGAAGGGTCTCTCTACGAGCAGTACTTC. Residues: CASSEGSLYEQYF. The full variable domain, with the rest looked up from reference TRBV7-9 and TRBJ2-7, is DTGVSQNPRHKITKRGQNVTFRCDPISEHNRLYWYRQTLGQGPEFLTYFQNEAQLEKSRLLSDRFSAERPKGSFSTLEIQRTEQGDSAMYLCASSEGSLYEQYFGPGTRLTVT.

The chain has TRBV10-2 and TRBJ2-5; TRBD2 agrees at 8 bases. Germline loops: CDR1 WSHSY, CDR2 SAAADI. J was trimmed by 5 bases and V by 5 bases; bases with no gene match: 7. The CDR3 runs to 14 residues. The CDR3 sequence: CASSRLALGETQYF. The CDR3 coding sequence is TGCGCCAGCAGTCGACTAGCGCTCGGGGAGACCCAGTACTTC.

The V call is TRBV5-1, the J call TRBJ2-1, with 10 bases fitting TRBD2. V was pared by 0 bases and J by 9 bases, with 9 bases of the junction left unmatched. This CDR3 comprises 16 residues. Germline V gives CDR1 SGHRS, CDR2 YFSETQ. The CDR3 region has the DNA TGCGCCAGCAGCTTGGTGACTAGCGGGCTGATACGTGAGCAGTTCTTC. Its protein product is CASSLVTSGLIREQFF. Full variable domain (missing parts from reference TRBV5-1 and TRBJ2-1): KAGVTQTPRYLIKTRGQQVTLSCSPISGHRSVSWYQQTPGQGLQFLFEYFSETQRNKGNFPGRFSGRQFSNSRSEMNVSTLELGDSALYLCASSLVTSGLIREQFFGPGTRLTVL.

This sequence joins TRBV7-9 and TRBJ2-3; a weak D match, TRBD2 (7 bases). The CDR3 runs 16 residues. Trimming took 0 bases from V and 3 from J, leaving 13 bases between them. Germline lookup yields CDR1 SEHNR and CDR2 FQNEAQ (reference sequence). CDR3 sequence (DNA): TGTGCCAGCAGCTTAGCGGCGGGGGCCCATACAGATACGCAGTATTTT. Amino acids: CASSLAAGAHTDTQYF. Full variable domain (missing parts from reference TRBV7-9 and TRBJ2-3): DTGVSQNPRHKITKRGQNVTFRCDPISEHNRLYWYRQTLGQGPEFLTYFQNEAQLEKSRLLSDRFSAERPKGSFSTLEIQRTEQGDSAMYLCASSLAAGAHTDTQYFGPGTRLTVL.